This T cell receptor beta chain stems from a study of blood T cell repertoires in COVID-19 (dated by TCRdb to the early 2020s). Study-wide context: The collaborator samples originated in the United States, Italy and Spain and spanned the acute and convalescent phases of COVID-19. Subjects who had been exposed to COVID-19, were actively infected with it, or had recovered from it provided the deeply sampled blood TCRbeta repertoires that made up the dataset. HLA class I and class II types, where available, came from metadata supplied by the sample provider rather than from assay-based typing. The material from the prospective study consisted of cDNA or gDNA derived from T cells, B-cell-depleted T cells, or PBMCs. Samples were obtained from the ongoing ImmuneRACE study (first 160 participants) and from 1,000 to 1,500 subjects provided by 6 global collaborators. The repertoires were released in a freely available public database meant as a resource for research on the immune response to SARS-CoV-2. A de-identified subject ID, COVID-19 status, age in years and sex were almost always included in the sample metadata.

Comment on this clone: Which antigen it targets is not known. It has no much larger one-base neighbor in the sample; base qualities were not kept.

Whole blood was collected in K2EDTA tubes by collaborating institutions according to the institutions' own protocols. For TCRbeta analysis, collaborators shipped samples as frozen whole blood, isolated PBMCs, or DNA extracted from either of those sample types. TCRbeta CDR3 regions were amplified from genomic DNA using the immunoSEQ Assay, a bias-controlled multiplex PCR. The paper's processing steps were these. The number of nucleated cells in each sample was estimated from the amplification of reference gene primers within the assay. To quantify the absolute abundance of each unique TCRbeta CDR3 rearrangement, sequence reads were collapsed and filtered. For each sample, productive Simpson clonality was calculated as the square root of Simpson's diversity index over productive rearrangements. What TCRdb holds here is the immuneACCESS table cut down to in-frame rearrangements. Part of the clones is not present; checked against another copy, under half of the missing clones reflect an unresolved V gene, and the others are unexplained. That table is the source of V, J and clone size, and D and trimming were worked out from the DNA. The sample data list 50,000 to 75,000 clones, and around 84% of these were observed just once. The ten largest clones take up roughly 6.9% of the sample.

Summary of the overall study and its limitations: Clinical and demographic metadata were provided uncurated, with the amount varying by source and participant.

Including the terminal cysteine and phenylalanine, the CDR3 comprises 13 residues. The retained sequence is limited to the CDR3, 39 bases, with the frame set at the first base. For this chain, trimming is 9 bases at the V end and 8 bases at the J end, and the number of junction bases without a gene match is 10. Sequencing used peripheral blood. In this chain, TRBV12-3 or TRBV12-4 is recombined with TRBJ2-3, with 8 bases in between that match TRBD1. The receptor was derived from a man aged 55 to 70 with acute or convalescent COVID-19. CDR3 protein: CASVDRVLTTQYF. The nucleotide sequence is given as TGTGCCAGTGTGGACAGGGTGTTGACTACGCAGTATTTT.